This T cell receptor (beta chain) was obtained from a study of blood T cell repertoires in COVID-19. J lost 5 bases, V lost 4 bases, and 10 bases had no gene match. CDR1 and CDR2 from the germline V gene are SGHDT and YYEEEE. CDR3 length equals 15 residues. Sequencing used immunoSEQ multiplex PCR; TCRdb keeps in-frame clones, though not all of them. The data contain 300,000 to 350,000 clones, roughly 86% of them seen just once; the ten biggest clones take up about 7%. The chain joins TRBV5-6 to TRBJ1-1; TRBD1 matches 8 bases. The receptor's source is a woman in her 70s with COVID-19, enrolled during active disease. The sample taken for sequencing was peripheral blood. CDR3 region: CASSLRRTGRTEAFF. The CDR3 bases are TGTGCCAGCAGCCTCCGCCGGACAGGGCGAACTGAAGCTTTCTTT.